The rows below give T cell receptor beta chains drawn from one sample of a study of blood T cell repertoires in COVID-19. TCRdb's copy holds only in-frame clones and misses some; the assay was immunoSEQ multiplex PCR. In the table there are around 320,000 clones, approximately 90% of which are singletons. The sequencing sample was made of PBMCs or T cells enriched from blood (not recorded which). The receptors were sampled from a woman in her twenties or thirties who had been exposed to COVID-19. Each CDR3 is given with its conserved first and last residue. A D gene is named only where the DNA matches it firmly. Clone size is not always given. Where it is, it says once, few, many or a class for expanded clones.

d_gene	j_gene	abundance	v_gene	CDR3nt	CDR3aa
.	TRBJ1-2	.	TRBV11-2	TGTGCCAGCAGCTTAGATAGGGGCTATGGCTACACCTTC	CASSLDRGYGYTF
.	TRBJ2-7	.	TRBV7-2	TGTGCCAGCAGCGACCCTCTAGGCAGGAGGGCCTACGAGCAGTACTTC	CASSDPLGRRAYEQYF
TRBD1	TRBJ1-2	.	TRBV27	TGTGCCAGCAGTTTATCCTCACAGGGGGCGGAAAATGGCTACACCTTC	CASSLSSQGAENGYTF
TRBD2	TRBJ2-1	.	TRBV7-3	TGTGCCAGCAGCCTCGCTAGCGGGGGGACGAATGAGCAGTTCTTC	CASSLASGGTNEQFF
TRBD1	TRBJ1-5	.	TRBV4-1	TGCGCCAGCAGCCGAACCGGGACAGCTGGAGGTCAGCCCCAGCATTTT	CASSRTGTAGGQPQHF
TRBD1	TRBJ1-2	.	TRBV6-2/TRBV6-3	TGTGCCAGCAGTTACCCGGGACAGGGGATGGAGAACTATGGCTACACCTTC	CASSYPGQGMENYGYTF
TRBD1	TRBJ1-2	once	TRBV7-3	TGTGCCAGCAGCCAAACCCAGGGGGGTGGCTACACCTTC	CASSQTQGGGYTF
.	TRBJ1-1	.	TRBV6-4	TGTGCCAGCAGTGACATACAGGGAGCCCGTGGGGCTTTCTTT	CASSDIQGARGAFF
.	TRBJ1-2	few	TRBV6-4	TGTGCCAGCAGTGACTCCTCCGTTCAGGGCGTAATGAATGGCTACACCTTC	CASSDSSVQGVMNGYTF
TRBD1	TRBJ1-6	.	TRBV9	TGTGCCAGCAGCGCCGAATCCACAGGGGTTAGTTCCTATAATTCACCCCTCCACTTT	CASSAESTGVSSYNSPLHF
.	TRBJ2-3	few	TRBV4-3	TGCGCCAGCAGCCAAGATCGCGGGGGCGCAGATACGCAGTATTTT	CASSQDRGGADTQYF
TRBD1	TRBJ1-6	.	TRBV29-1	TGCAGCGTTTTGACAGGGTTCAATTCACCCCTCCACTTT	CSVLTGFNSPLHF
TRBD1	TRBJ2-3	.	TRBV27	TGTGCCAGCCGGGACAGGGGGCTAGATACGCAGTATTTT	CASRDRGLDTQYF
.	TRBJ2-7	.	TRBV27	TGTGCCAGCAGTTTCGCAGGGGTCAACGAGCAGTACTTC	CASSFAGVNEQYF
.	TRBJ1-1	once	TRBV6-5	TGTGCCAGCGGAGACAGTGAAGCTTTCTTT	CASGDSEAFF
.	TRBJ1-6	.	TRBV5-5	TGTGCCAGCAGCTTAGATCAGTATTATAATTCACCCCTCCACTTT	CASSLDQYYNSPLHF
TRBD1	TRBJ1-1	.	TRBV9	TGTGCCAGCAGCGGACCACAGGGGGCGGGGTACACTGAAGCTTTCTTT	CASSGPQGAGYTEAFF
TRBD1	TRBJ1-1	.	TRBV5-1	TGCGCCAGCAGCCCCGGGACAGCCACTGAAGCTTTCTTT	CASSPGTATEAFF
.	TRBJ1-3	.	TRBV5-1	TGCGCCAGCAGCGGCGGGGGTGGAGGAAACACCATATATTTT	CASSGGGGGNTIYF
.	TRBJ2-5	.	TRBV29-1	TGCAGCGTTGTTGTAGCCCCGGGGCAAGAGACCCAGTACTTC	CSVVVAPGQETQYF
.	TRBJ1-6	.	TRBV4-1	TGCGCCAGCAGCCAAGCTTTAGGACAGAGACAATCACCCCTCCACTTT	CASSQALGQRQSPLHF
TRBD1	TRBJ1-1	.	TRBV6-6	TGTGCCACCAGCCCTGGAGGGGGCCTAGGAAACACTGAAGCTTTCTTT	CATSPGGGLGNTEAFF
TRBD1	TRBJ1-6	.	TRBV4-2	TGTGCCAGCAGCCATACGGGGACAGGGGGATCCGGGAATTCACCCCTCCACTTT	CASSHTGTGGSGNSPLHF
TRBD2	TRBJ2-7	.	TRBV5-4	TGTGCCAGCAGCTTGGCCCGGACTAGCGGGGACCATTATGTAGAGCAGTACTTC	CASSLARTSGDHYVEQYF
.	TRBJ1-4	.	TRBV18	TGTGCCAGCTCACCAAGGGGGATAGGGGAAAAACTGTTTTTT	CASSPRGIGEKLFF
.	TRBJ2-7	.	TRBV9	TGTGCCAGCAGCGTAGGAGCGGGTGTCAGCTCCTACGAGCAGTACTTC	CASSVGAGVSSYEQYF
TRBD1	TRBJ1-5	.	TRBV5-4	TGTGCCAGCAGCTTGGGGACAGGGGGAATGGATCAGCCCCAGCATTTT	CASSLGTGGMDQPQHF
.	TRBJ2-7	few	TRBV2	TGTGCCAGCAGCCAGGACAGCTCCTACGAGCAGTACTTC	CASSQDSSYEQYF
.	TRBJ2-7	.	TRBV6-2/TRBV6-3	TGTGCCAGCAGTTCCGCGGGCTCCTACGAGCAGTACTTC	CASSSAGSYEQYF
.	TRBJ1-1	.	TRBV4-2	TGTGCCAGCAGGCGACAGAAGGGGGTGACTGAAGCTTTCTTT	CASRRQKGVTEAFF
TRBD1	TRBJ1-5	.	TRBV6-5	TGTGCCAGCAGTTTCTGGACAGGGGTCAATCAGCCCCAGCATTTT	CASSFWTGVNQPQHF
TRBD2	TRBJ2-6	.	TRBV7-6	TGTGCCAGCAGCTTAGTTCCGGGGGGATCTGGGGCCAACGTCCTGACTTTC	CASSLVPGGSGANVLTF
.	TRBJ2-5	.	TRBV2	TGTGCCACCAAGGGGGGGGGCCTTGTAGAGACCCAGTACTTC	CATKGGGLVETQYF
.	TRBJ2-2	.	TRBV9	TGTGCCAGCAGCGTAGGCAGCACAGGTCGACACGGGGAGCTGTTTTTT	CASSVGSTGRHGELFF
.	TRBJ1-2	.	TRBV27	TGTGCCAGCAGCCCTGCGGGGGGGGCCTATGGCTACACCTTC	CASSPAGGAYGYTF
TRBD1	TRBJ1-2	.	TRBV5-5	TGTGCCAGCAGCTCAACCGGGGACAGGAACTATGGCTACACCTTC	CASSSTGDRNYGYTF
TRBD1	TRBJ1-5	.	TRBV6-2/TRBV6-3	TGTGCCAGCAGCCTTTTCGGGACAGGGATTAGCAATCAGCCCCAGCATTTT	CASSLFGTGISNQPQHF
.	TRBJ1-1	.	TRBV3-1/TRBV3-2	TGTGCCAGCAGCCCTAGGACAGCAATGAACACTGAAGCTTTCTTT	CASSPRTAMNTEAFF
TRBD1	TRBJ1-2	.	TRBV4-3	TGCGCCAGCAGCCAAGTCGGACAGGGGAGTTTTGGCGGCTATGGCTACACCTTC	CASSQVGQGSFGGYGYTF
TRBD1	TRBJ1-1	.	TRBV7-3	TGTGCCAGCAGCTTAGTCCCATGGACAGGCGACACTGAAGCTTTCTTT	CASSLVPWTGDTEAFF
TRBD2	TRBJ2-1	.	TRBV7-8	TGTGCCAGCAGCTTAGTGCTAGCGGGGACCCTTCTCCCCGATGAGCAGTTCTTC	CASSLVLAGTLLPDEQFF
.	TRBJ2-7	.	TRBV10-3	TGTGCCATCTTAAGTCTAGCCTTAGGGGAGCAGTACTTC	CAILSLALGEQYF
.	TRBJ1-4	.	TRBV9	TGTGCCAGCAGCCCCCTACAGGGTGAAAAACTGTTTTTT	CASSPLQGEKLFF
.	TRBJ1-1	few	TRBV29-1	TGCAGCGTTGAGGTACAGGGCCACGCTTTCTTT	CSVEVQGHAFF
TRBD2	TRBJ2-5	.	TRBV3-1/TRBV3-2	TGTGCCAGCAGCCATGAGCTGACTAGCGGGGGACGGGAGACCCAGTACTTC	CASSHELTSGGRETQYF
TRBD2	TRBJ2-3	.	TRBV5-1	TGCGCCAGCAGCTTCGGACTAGCGGGGGGATCAGATACGCAGTATTTT	CASSFGLAGGSDTQYF
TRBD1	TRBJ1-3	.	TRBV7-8	TGTGCCAGCAGCTTGACAGGGTCTGGAAACACCATATATTTT	CASSLTGSGNTIYF
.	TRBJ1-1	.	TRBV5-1	TGCGCCAGCAGCTTGGCCGATTTACAGGGAGACACTGAAGCTTTCTTT	CASSLADLQGDTEAFF
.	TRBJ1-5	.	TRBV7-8	TGTGCCAGCAGTACGATCGAAGGGGGACGGCCCCAGCATTTT	CASSTIEGGRPQHF
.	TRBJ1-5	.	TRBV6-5	TGTGCCAGCAGGAGACTTCGGGGTAGCAATCAGCCCCAGCATTTT	CASRRLRGSNQPQHF
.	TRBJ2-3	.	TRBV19	TGTGCCAGTAGACCGACTAGCACAGATACGCAGTATTTT	CASRPTSTDTQYF
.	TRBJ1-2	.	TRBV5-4	TGTGCCAGCAACCCCGTGCATGGAGCTGCTAACTATGGCTACACCTTC	CASNPVHGAANYGYTF
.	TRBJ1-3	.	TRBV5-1	TGCGCCAGCAGCTTGGCAGCCACAGGGAGCTTTGGAAACACCATATATTTT	CASSLAATGSFGNTIYF
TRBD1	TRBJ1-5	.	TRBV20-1	TGCAGTGCCGACAGGGATCAGCCCCAGCATTTT	CSADRDQPQHF
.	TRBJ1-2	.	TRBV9	TGTGCCAGCAGCGTAGTTAGGGGTGGCTACACCTTC	CASSVVRGGYTF
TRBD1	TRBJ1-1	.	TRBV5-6	TGTGCCAGCACCTCGACAGGGGGACACACTGAAGCTTTCTTT	CASTSTGGHTEAFF
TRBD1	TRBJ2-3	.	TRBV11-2	TGTGCCAGCACCGGGGACAGGGTATTCACAGATACGCAGTATTTT	CASTGDRVFTDTQYF
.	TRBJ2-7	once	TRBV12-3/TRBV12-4	TGTGCCAGCAGTCAAGAGCGCTACGAGCAGTACTTC	CASSQERYEQYF
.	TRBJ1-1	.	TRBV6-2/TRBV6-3	TGTGCCAGCAGTTACCGGGAAATTGGGGAAGCTTTCTTT	CASSYREIGEAFF
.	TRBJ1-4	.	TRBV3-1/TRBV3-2	TGTGCCAGCAGCCAATCGTATGGAGGCGATGAAAAACTGTTTTTT	CASSQSYGGDEKLFF